These T cell receptor beta chains were read from a single sample in a study of identical twins. One entry per CDR3 protein, called by TCRdb with MiXCR from the 5' RACE reads. Of 450,000 or so distinct CDR3 sequences in the sample, 20% to 25% are singletons; the top ten hold 2.5% to 3.5%. These records were also assigned to another study, of T cells expressing NK-cell markers.

The sequenced material came from CD4+ T cells sorted from blood. These receptors all stem from a woman between 18 and 29 years old in good health. Each CDR3 is given with its conserved first and last residue. D genes are given only for firm matches. Expanded clones get a size class; other rows say once, few or many, or leave the size out.

cdr3_aa: CASSSSRTDTQYF; cdr3_nt: TGTGCCAGCAGCTCATCAAGGACAGATACGCAGTATTTT; v_call: TRBV7-9; j_call: TRBJ2-3; clone_size: NA; d_call: NA
cdr3_aa: CASSPSIRSGSTDTQYF; cdr3_nt: TGTGCCAGCAGTCCCTCGATCCGGAGCGGAAGCACAGATACGCAGTATTTT; v_call: TRBV6-5; j_call: TRBJ2-3; clone_size: few; d_call: NA
cdr3_aa: CSVYSGAGRGETQYF; cdr3_nt: TGCAGCGTGTACAGTGGGGCAGGGCGAGGCGAGACCCAGTACTTC; v_call: TRBV29-1; j_call: TRBJ2-5; clone_size: few; d_call: NA
cdr3_aa: CSVEFGTSGSYNEQFF; cdr3_nt: TGCAGCGTTGAATTTGGGACTAGCGGCTCCTACAATGAGCAGTTCTTC; v_call: TRBV29-1; j_call: TRBJ2-1; clone_size: NA; d_call: TRBD2
cdr3_aa: CASRQGNSNQPQHF; cdr3_nt: TGTGCCAGCAGACAGGGGAATAGCAATCAGCCCCAGCATTTT; v_call: TRBV3-1; j_call: TRBJ1-5; clone_size: NA; d_call: TRBD1
cdr3_aa: CASSSGLAVYQETQYF; cdr3_nt: TGCGCCAGCAGCTCCGGACTAGCGGTATACCAAGAGACCCAGTACTTC; v_call: TRBV5-1; j_call: TRBJ2-5; clone_size: NA; d_call: TRBD2
cdr3_aa: CASSQVRRSGSFTDTQYF; cdr3_nt: TGTGCCAGCAGCCAAGTGAGGAGGAGCGGGAGCTTCACAGATACGCAGTATTTT; v_call: TRBV3-1; j_call: TRBJ2-3; clone_size: NA; d_call: TRBD2
cdr3_aa: CASSLGISGSYNEQFF; cdr3_nt: TGTGCCAGCAGCTTAGGAATTAGCGGATCCTACAATGAGCAGTTCTTC; v_call: TRBV7-9; j_call: TRBJ2-1; clone_size: NA; d_call: NA
cdr3_aa: CASSVDVRNQPQHF; cdr3_nt: TGTGCCAGCAGCGTAGACGTTCGTAATCAGCCCCAGCATTTT; v_call: TRBV9; j_call: TRBJ1-5; clone_size: NA; d_call: NA
cdr3_aa: CASSPGLVSYEQYF; cdr3_nt: TGTGCCAGTAGCCCGGGACTAGTTTCCTACGAGCAGTACTTC; v_call: TRBV19; j_call: TRBJ2-7; clone_size: NA; d_call: TRBD2
cdr3_aa: CASSSGRTYSGNTIYF; cdr3_nt: TGCGCCAGCAGCTCTGGACGGACTTACTCTGGAAACACCATATATTTT; v_call: TRBV5-1; j_call: TRBJ1-3; clone_size: few; d_call: NA
cdr3_aa: CASSLGLGVYNEQFF; cdr3_nt: TGCGCCAGCAGCTTGGGGCTAGGGGTTTACAATGAGCAGTTCTTC; v_call: TRBV5-1; j_call: TRBJ2-1; clone_size: few; d_call: NA
cdr3_aa: CASSYGAGSFTDTQYF; cdr3_nt: TGTGCCAGCAGTTACGGTGCGGGGAGCTTCACAGATACGCAGTATTTT; v_call: TRBV6-5; j_call: TRBJ2-3; clone_size: NA; d_call: NA
cdr3_aa: CASSPGYLEGPETQYF; cdr3_nt: TGCGCCAGCAGCCCCGGTTATCTTGAGGGTCCAGAGACCCAGTACTTC; v_call: TRBV5-1; j_call: TRBJ2-5; clone_size: few; d_call: NA
cdr3_aa: CASLAGWGSYNEQFF; cdr3_nt: TGTGCCAGTCTAGCGGGATGGGGCTCCTACAATGAGCAGTTCTTC; v_call: TRBV6-1; j_call: TRBJ2-1; clone_size: NA; d_call: TRBD2
cdr3_aa: CAVQGQVNYGYTF; cdr3_nt: TGTGCCGTACAGGGGCAGGTAAACTATGGCTACACCTTC; v_call: TRBV19; j_call: TRBJ1-2; clone_size: NA; d_call: TRBD1
cdr3_aa: CASSLGPSEDYEQYF; cdr3_nt: TGTGCCAGCAGCTTAGGTCCTAGCGAGGACTACGAGCAGTACTTC; v_call: TRBV7-3; j_call: TRBJ2-7; clone_size: NA; d_call: NA
cdr3_aa: CASSESGPNSPLYF; cdr3_nt: TGTGCCAGCAGTGAATCGGGGCCCAATTCACCCCTCTACTTT; v_call: TRBV25-1; j_call: TRBJ1-6; clone_size: NA; d_call: NA